The 7 T cell receptor beta chains below all came from one sample that was sequenced in a study of T cell responses to AZD1222 COVID-19 vaccine. Profiling relied on immunoSEQ multiplex PCR, and the TCRdb table lists in-frame clones only, not all of them. Altogether 200,000 or so clones are present, almost 90% being singletons, with the ten largest covering approximately 7.7%. Sequencing used peripheral blood, obtained on day 0 of AZD1222 vaccination. All receptors derive from an adult in good health.

This clone was detected a few times. V usage is TRBV5-1 and J usage is TRBJ2-1; D remains ambiguous. The CDR3 has 11 residues. The germline CDR1 and CDR2 sequences are SGHRS and YFSETQ. Trimming took off 5 bases at V and 7 bases at J, with 7 bases between the two ends. CDR3 loop: CASSRFNEQFF. CDR3 DNA sequence: TGCGCCAGCAGTCGTTTTAATGAGCAGTTCTTC.

This chain uses TRBV5-1 with TRBJ1-2; 7 bases align to TRBD1. This CDR3 has 15 residues. Losses at the gene ends were 4 bases for V and 2 bases for J; bases not matched to a gene: 8. The germline V gene has CDR1 SGHRS and CDR2 YFSETQ. The CDR3 loop is CASSRVGQTNYGYTF. In nucleotides, the CDR3 is TGCGCCAGCAGCCGGGTGGGACAGACAAACTATGGCTACACCTTC.

This chain connects TRBV19 to TRBJ1-5; D unresolved. This CDR3 has 12 amino acids. V lost 8 bases to trimming and J lost 7 bases, with 12 bases between them. Germline V gene data show CDR1 as LNHDA and CDR2 as SQIVND (reference sequence). CDR3 DNA: TGTGCCAGTTACTACATGCGGCAGCCCCAGCATTTT. It translates to CASYYMRQPQHF.

This chain uses TRBV14 with TRBJ2-5; no clear D gene. The germline V gene encodes CDR1 SGHDN and CDR2 FVKESK. This CDR3 has 15 residues. V was trimmed by 0 bases and J by 0 bases, leaving 8 bases between them. CDR3 region: CASSQDRNYQETQYF. CDR3 DNA: TGTGCCAGCAGCCAAGATCGGAACTACCAAGAGACCCAGTACTTC.

J is TRBJ1-2 and V is TRBV12-3 or TRBV12-4; D is unclear. V was pared by 1 base and J by 8 bases, with 5 bases between. There are 11 residues in the CDR3. In DNA, the CDR3 is TGTGCCAGCAGTTTAGGGCGCGGCTACACCTTC. Translation gives CASSLGRGYTF.

The V and J genes are TRBV30 and TRBJ1-5; TRBD1 matches 9 bases. The CDR3 has 14 residues. V shed 1 base, J shed 4 bases, and the junction held 2 bases outside the gene matches. Germline V gene data show CDR1 as GTSNPN and CDR2 as SVGIG (reference sequence). In DNA form, the CDR3 reads TGTGCCTGGAGTGCCGGACAGGGGAATCAGCCCCAGCATTTT. Its protein product is CAWSAGQGNQPQHF.

The rearrangement uses TRBV29-1 and TRBJ2-5; maybe TRBD1 (5 bases). The CDR3 is 12 residues long. Per the germline V gene, CDR1 is SQVTM and CDR2 is ANQGSEA. V dropped 4 bases and J dropped 2 bases, with 8 bases sitting between them. The CDR3 loop reads CSVGPGQETQYF. CDR3 nucleotide sequence: TGCAGCGTTGGGCCAGGGCAAGAGACCCAGTACTTC.